This TCR beta chain comes out of a study of shared clonotypes between healthy human individuals. Assay execution proceeded at the deep level. Sequencing used immunoSEQ multiplex PCR; TCRdb keeps in-frame clones, though not all of them. The sample consists of 400,000 to 600,000 clones, around 96% of them appearing once. Per germline, CDR1 SGHDN and CDR2 FVKESK. Trimming removed 0 bases at V and 0 bases at J, with 11 bases between. This CDR3 comprises 16 residues. The sequenced sample was naive CD4+ T cells sorted from blood. Subset reported: CD45RA+ positively selected. The sequence was obtained from a woman aged 25 to 39 in good health. The chain combines TRBV14 with TRBJ1-1, with D tentatively TRBD1 (6 bases). For the CDR3, the DNA is TGTGCCAGCAGCCAAGAAGGCAGGGGCCTGAACACTGAAGCTTTCTTT. As protein: CASSQEGRGLNTEAFF. The full variable domain, rest sourced from reference TRBV14 and TRBJ1-1, is EAGVTQFPSHSVIEKGQTVTLRCDPISGHDNLYWYRRVMGKEIKFLLHFVKESKQDESGMPNNRFLAERTGGTYSTLKVQPAELEDSGVYFCASSQEGRGLNTEAFFGQGTRLTVV.